This T cell receptor beta chain was sequenced in a study of cytomegalovirus exposure and HLA in healthy donors (dated by TCRdb to about 2017). Some background on the complete study: An earlier analysis of several hundred of the donors reported 276 Gb of sequence data and 95 million to 140 million unique TCR beta sequences obtained from 180 million or so T cells. Around 300 gigabases of sequencing data and approximately 85 million unique TCR sequences were included in an early release covering roughly 700 HLA-typed donors. Of the 300 to 500 genotyped donors, less than 85% were placed in the genetic ancestry cluster associated with self-reported Caucasian donors. The study aimed to test whether cataloging public T cell receptors could reveal signatures of past pathogen exposure. Using immunosequencing, the study profiled T cell repertoires from 550 to 750 subjects and related those repertoires to cytomegalovirus serostatus. Besides the first cohort of around 700 subjects, a separate validation cohort made up of over a hundred different subjects was used. To predict cytomegalovirus infection status, the study brought together high-throughput TCR immunosequencing, statistical association of individual TCRs with disease status, and machine learning. A later analysis re-analyzed previously published TCR beta repertoires from approximately 700 donors and added high-resolution HLA genotyping to study TCR occurrence patterns. Rather than drawing on any new phenotypic data, the later analysis identified candidate immune exposures from TCR beta sequences and the way those sequences occurred across donors. In an earlier analysis of 587 of the donors, high-throughput TCR beta sequencing was used to judge whether each TCR beta V gene segment behaved as functional or pseudogenic. Donor age, sex, ethnicity and CMV serostatus were compiled together with the repertoire data. Genome-wide SNP genotypes for about 55% of the 666 donors were used in a later genetic analysis, which treated that subset as a discovery cohort. Every repertoire in the discovery cohort had been generated on one and the same sequencing platform. HLA typing covered class I and class II loci at four-digit resolution. Typing coverage varied by locus: about 620-630 donors for A, B, C, DRB1 and DQB1; approximately 500 for DQA1; around 610 for DPA1; some 470 for DPB1. A handful of DR-DQ haplotypes were handled as single units for association and clustering because linkage in the cohort was strong. On average, 235,054 unique TCR beta nucleotide sequences were sequenced per donor among 300 to 500 genotyped donors of the cohort, with roughly 18% of those sequences being non-productive. Results and caveats for the whole study, not just this receptor: Most CMV-associated TCR beta chains appeared to be HLA-restricted in a later analysis, and the HLA associations seemed to be driven largely by CMV exposure. Because counts were too low, seventeen rarely observed V segments, including chromosome 9 orphons, were left out of the earlier analysis of several hundred of the donors. In a later genetic analysis, a missense DCLRE1C variant was associated with V-gene and J-gene trimming of TCR beta chains, and the association was replicated in an independent cohort. A group of highly shared sequence variants was considered likely to be a technical artifact of the sequencing pipeline. Sequencing depth was assumed to be roughly uniform across donors in the presence/absence analyses, though that assumption may not hold. In a later analysis, the rate of TCR association differed among HLA loci, with DRB1 alleles having the most associated TCRs and HLA-C alleles having the fewest. Specific HLA alleles were associated with 15,000 to 20,000 TCR beta sequences at a false discovery rate of 0.05 in a later analysis. A later analysis found that HLA-associated TCR beta chains were more clonally expanded and had lower generation probabilities than equally common non-associated chains. A later genetic analysis reported fewer N-insertions in productive TCRs among donors in an Asian-associated ancestry cluster than the roughly 640-donor mean. In vitro tests confirmed that a few of the cytomegalovirus-associated TCR beta chains recognize cytomegalovirus antigens. A further reported finding was that TCR beta sequences accurately predicted the HLA-A and HLA-B alleles for most subjects in the first cohort. The authors suggested that the approach could potentially be extended to other disease states and immunological phenotypes. CMV serostatus was the only immune exposure information available for the cohort. Broadly in line with IMGT annotations, most TCR beta V segments showed up in productive rearrangements about 90% or about 30% of the time in an earlier analysis of a few hundred of the donors. Strong co-occurrence of HLA alleles, especially DR and DQ, made assigning TCR associations to individual alleles difficult. The cohort was sequenced for TCR beta chains only, and without alpha or paired-chain data the features that could be detected were limited. The study gave a list of more than 150 TCR beta chains associated with cytomegalovirus. According to a later analysis, parvovirus B19, influenza, CMV and Epstein-Barr virus appeared linked to several top co-occurrence clusters. The 87-base-pair reads could not distinguish some IMGT-functional V segments, including TRBV6-2 and TRBV6-3, so those segments were excluded. Correlated functional status among segregating V segments might be attributable to linkage disequilibrium, but an unknown experimental factor could not be ruled out. Most TCR sequences were seen in very few donors, while some public TCRs were found in many individuals. Because HLA typing was unavailable for some donors at each locus, only the typed subset was used in association tests. In both the original and validation cohorts, the classifier was reported to diagnose cytomegalovirus status with high specificity and sensitivity.

The CDR3 sequence holds 15 residues, the cysteine and phenylalanine included. Only CDR3 DNA remains: 45 bases, in frame from the first base. CDR1 and CDR2 are read off the germline V gene as SGHVS and FQNEAQ. The cohort comprised 550 to 700 healthy bone marrow donors. At the time of sampling, all cohort members were nominally healthy, though unrecorded immune exposures were likely present. The donor tested CMV seropositive, placing the donor among the roughly 300 seropositive members of the cohort. Each donor provided a peripheral blood sample, and peripheral blood mononuclear cells were used for TCR beta sequencing. Genomic DNA extraction from the blood cell samples was performed with the Qiagen DNeasy Blood Extraction Kit. The library relied on the immunoSEQ multiplex PCR assay. The multiplex PCR relied on a mix of 60 forward primers for TCR Vbeta segments and 13 reverse primers for TCR Jbeta segments. The CDR3 region of rearranged TCR beta genes was amplified from genomic DNA by a multiplex PCR assay. Amplified TCR beta libraries were sequenced as 87-base-pair reads on the Illumina HiSeq System. The authors' pipeline ran thus. Across the 500 to 850 repertoires, a later analysis counted tens of millions of unique TCR beta chains, 9.5 million to 13 million of which were shared by at least two donors. To remove PCR and sequencing errors, raw reads were error-corrected and collapsed into unique sequences using a nearest-neighbor algorithm that merged closely related sequences. Alignment of CDR3 sequences to IMGT reference sequences was used to assign V, D and J gene segments. For a sequence to be retained, a match of at least six nucleotides was required to both a V gene segment and a J gene segment. A rearrangement counted as productive if the CDR3 had no stop codons and remained in frame with V and J, and every other rearrangement counted as non-productive. CDR3 was defined by IMGT convention, running from the second conserved V-encoded cysteine to the conserved J-encoded phenylalanine. Sequences without an unambiguous match to a single V gene segment were excluded from the earlier analysis of 500 to 700 of the donors. An earlier analysis of several hundred of the donors called V segments functional above 56.7% productive rearrangements and segregating when the between-donor standard deviation exceeded 5%. A statistical classification framework was built for diagnosing cytomegalovirus status from the catalog of TCR beta chain sequences. In a later analysis, TCR nucleotide sequences were compared against IMGT/GENE-DB human TR gene sequences so that V and J genes could be assigned. The TCRdist pipeline was used in a later analysis to assign CDR3 sequences and most-parsimonious VDJ recombination scenarios. In a later analysis, every TCR beta chain was defined by the combination of its CDR3 amino acid sequence and its V-gene family, and reads without a unique V-gene family were dropped. In a later analysis, 450 to 600 highly shared, low-generation-probability nucleotide sequences were removed to address suspected cross-contamination and a sequencing artifact. A later analysis calculated a clonal expansion index for each public chain from normalized within-repertoire ranks of inferred template counts. In a later analysis, generation probabilities were computed with a VDJ recombination model fitted to out-of-frame rearrangements, and the resulting probabilities were checked against IGoR. Hypergeometric tests were used in a later analysis to score TCR-TCR, TCR-HLA and TCR-CMV co-occurrence, with a repertoire-size bias correction applied to the TCR pairs. In a later analysis, false discovery rates were estimated by permuting HLA or CMV assignments 20 times. A later analysis grouped co-occurring TCRs with DBSCAN, adding TCRdist sequence similarity when clustering within HLA-allele-positive subsets. For co-occurrence clustering, repertoires with fewer than 30,000 or more than 120,000 public chains were excluded, along with 4 to 6 repertoires with anomalous nucleotide sharing. Imported from immuneACCESS, the table was reduced by TCRdb to in-frame sequences with V and J called. These copies leave out some clones; in studies compared against another copy, an unresolved V gene accounts for under half, and the cause of the remainder is not known. D and trimming come from the DNA, and the V and J calls and clone size come from that table. The sample yields some 190,000 clones; about 69% were counted once. The biggest ten clones account for about 5% of the sample.

About this clone itself: What antigen it recognizes has not been identified. One junction end disagrees with the germline gene, perhaps due to a read error.

The sample comprised PBMCs. In this chain, TRBV7-8 is recombined with TRBJ2-1; the D segment cannot be called with confidence. This receptor was identified in a man in his thirties or forties in good health and CMV-seropositive. DNA sequence: TGTGCCAGCAGGTTAGCAGGCACAGCATACAATGAGCAGTTCTTC. Protein translation: CASRLAGTAYNEQFF.